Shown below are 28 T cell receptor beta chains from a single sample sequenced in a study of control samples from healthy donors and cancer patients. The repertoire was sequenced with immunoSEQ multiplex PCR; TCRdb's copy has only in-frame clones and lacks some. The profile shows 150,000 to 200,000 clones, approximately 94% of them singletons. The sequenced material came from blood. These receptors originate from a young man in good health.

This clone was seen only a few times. The CDR3 DNA sequence: TGTGCCAGCAGTTTATACCAGGGTAACTATGGCTACACCTTC. This encodes CASSLYQGNYGYTF. The gene calls are TRBV28 and TRBJ1-2; possibly TRBD1 for D (5 bases). V lost 1 base to trimming and J lost 1 base, with 7 bases between them. CDR3 length: 14 residues. CDR1 is MDHEN and CDR2 is SYDVKM in the germline V gene.

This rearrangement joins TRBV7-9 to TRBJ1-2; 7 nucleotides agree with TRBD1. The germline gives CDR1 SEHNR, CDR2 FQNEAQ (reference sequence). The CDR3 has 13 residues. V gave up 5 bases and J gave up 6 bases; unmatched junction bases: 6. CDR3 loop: CASSARGLDGYTF. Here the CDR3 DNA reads TGTGCCAGCAGCGCGAGGGGGCTCGATGGCTACACCTTC. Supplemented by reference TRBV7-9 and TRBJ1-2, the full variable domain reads DTGVSQNPRHKITKRGQNVTFRCDPISEHNRLYWYRQTLGQGPEFLTYFQNEAQLEKSRLLSDRFSAERPKGSFSTLEIQRTEQGDSAMYLCASSARGLDGYTFGSGTRLTVV.

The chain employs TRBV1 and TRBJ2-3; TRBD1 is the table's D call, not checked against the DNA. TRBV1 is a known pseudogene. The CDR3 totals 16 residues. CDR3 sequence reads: CTSSHGTGPSTDTQYF. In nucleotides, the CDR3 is TGCACCAGCAGCCACGGGACAGGGCCTAGCACAGATACGCAGTATTTT.

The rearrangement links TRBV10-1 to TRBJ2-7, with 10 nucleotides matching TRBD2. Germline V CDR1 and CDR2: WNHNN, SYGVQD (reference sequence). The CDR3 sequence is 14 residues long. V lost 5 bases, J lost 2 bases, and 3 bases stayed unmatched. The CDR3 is CASSPGLATYEQYF. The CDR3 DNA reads TGCGCCAGCAGTCCGGGACTAGCGACCTACGAGCAGTACTTC.

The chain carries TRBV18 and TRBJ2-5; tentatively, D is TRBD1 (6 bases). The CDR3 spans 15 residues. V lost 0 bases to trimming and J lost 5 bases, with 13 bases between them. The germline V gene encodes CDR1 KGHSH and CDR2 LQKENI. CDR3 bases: TGTGCCAGCTCACCACCTTCAGGGGTGGGGGAGACCCAGTACTTC. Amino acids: CASSPPSGVGETQYF.

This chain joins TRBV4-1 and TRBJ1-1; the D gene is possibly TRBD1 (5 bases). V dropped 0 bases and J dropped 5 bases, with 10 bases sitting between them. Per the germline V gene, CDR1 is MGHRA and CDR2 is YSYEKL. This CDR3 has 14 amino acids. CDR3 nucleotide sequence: TGCGCCAGCAGCCAAGACCCCCGGGGGACTGAAGCTTTCTTT. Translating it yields CASSQDPRGTEAFF.

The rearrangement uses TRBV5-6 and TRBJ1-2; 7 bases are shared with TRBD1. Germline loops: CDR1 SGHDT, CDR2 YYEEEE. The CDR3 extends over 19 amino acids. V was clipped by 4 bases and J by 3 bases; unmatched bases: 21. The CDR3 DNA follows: TGTGCCAGCAGCCCGGACAGGACAGGCACCCGAACCCGAGACTATGGCTACACCTTC. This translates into CASSPDRTGTRTRDYGYTF.

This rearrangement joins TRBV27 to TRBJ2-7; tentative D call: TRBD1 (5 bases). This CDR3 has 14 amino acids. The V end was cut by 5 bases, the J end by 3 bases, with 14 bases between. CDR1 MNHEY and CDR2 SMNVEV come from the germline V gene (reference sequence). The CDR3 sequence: CASSDLTALYEQYF. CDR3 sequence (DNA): TGTGCCAGCAGTGACTTGACAGCCCTCTACGAGCAGTACTTC.

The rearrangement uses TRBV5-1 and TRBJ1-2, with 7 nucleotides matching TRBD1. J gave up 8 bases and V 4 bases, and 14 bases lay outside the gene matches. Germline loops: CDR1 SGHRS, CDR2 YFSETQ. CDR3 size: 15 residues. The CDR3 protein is CASSKETGIIRGYTF. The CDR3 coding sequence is TGCGCCAGCAGCAAGGAGACAGGGATAATTAGGGGCTACACCTTC. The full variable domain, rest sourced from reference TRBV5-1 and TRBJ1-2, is KAGVTQTPRYLIKTRGQQVTLSCSPISGHRSVSWYQQTPGQGLQFLFEYFSETQRNKGNFPGRFSGRQFSNSRSEMNVSTLELGDSALYLCASSKETGIIRGYTFGSGTRLTVV.

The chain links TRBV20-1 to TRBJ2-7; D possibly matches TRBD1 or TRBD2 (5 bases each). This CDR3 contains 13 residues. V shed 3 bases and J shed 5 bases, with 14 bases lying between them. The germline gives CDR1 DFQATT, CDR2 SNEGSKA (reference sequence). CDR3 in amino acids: CSASPRRGDEQYF. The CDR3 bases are TGCAGTGCTAGTCCCCGACGAGGGGACGAGCAGTACTTC.

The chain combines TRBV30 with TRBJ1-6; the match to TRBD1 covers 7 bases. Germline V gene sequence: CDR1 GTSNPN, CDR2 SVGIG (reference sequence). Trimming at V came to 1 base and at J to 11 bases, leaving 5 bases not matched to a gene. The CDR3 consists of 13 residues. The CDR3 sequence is CAWSATGKAPLHF. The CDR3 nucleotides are TGTGCCTGGAGTGCGACAGGGAAAGCACCCCTCCACTTT.

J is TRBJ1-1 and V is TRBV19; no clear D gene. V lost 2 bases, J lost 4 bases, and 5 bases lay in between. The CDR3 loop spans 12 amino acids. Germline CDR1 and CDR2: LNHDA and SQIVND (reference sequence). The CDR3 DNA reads TGTGCCAGTAGTATAACCGGCACTGAAGCTTTCTTT. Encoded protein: CASSITGTEAFF.

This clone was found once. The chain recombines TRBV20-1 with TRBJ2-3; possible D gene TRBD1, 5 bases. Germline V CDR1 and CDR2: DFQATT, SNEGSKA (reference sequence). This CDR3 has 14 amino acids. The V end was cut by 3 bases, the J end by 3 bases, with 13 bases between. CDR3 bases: TGCAGTGCTAGTCGGGCAGGGCTGACAGATACGCAGTATTTT. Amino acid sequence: CSASRAGLTDTQYF.

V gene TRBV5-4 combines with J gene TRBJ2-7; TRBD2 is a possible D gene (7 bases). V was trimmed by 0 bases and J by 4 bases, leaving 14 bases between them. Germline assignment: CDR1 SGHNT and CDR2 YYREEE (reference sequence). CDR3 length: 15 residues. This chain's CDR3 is CASSLVGGGRYEQYF. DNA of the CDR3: TGTGCCAGCAGCTTGGTAGGGGGGGGGAGGTACGAGCAGTACTTC. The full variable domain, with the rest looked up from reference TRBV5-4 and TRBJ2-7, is ETGVTQSPTHLIKTRGQQVTLRCSSQSGHNTVSWYQQALGQGPQFIFQYYREEENGRGNFPPRFSGLQFPNYSSELNVNALELDDSALYLCASSLVGGGRYEQYFGPGTRLTVT.

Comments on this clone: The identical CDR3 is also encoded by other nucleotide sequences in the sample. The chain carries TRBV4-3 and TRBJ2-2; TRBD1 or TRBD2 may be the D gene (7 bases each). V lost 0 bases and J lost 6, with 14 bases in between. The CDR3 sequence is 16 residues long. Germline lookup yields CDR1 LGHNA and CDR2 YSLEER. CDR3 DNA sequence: TGCGCCAGCAGCCAAGATCCAGGGGGGGGTCCCGGGGAGCTGTTTTTT. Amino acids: CASSQDPGGGPGELFF.

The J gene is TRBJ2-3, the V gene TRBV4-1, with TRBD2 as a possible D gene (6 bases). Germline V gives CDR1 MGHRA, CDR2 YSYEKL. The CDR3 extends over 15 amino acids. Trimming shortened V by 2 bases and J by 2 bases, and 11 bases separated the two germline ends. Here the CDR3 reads CASSQPGLDTDTQYF. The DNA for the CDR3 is TGCGCCAGCAGCCAACCGGGACTTGACACAGATACGCAGTATTTT.

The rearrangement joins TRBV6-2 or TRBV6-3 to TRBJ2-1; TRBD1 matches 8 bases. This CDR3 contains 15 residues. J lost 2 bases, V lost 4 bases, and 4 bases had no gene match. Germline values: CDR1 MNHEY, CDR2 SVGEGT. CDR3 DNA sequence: TGTGCCAGCAGTTCGACAGGGGAGGCCTACAATGAGCAGTTCTTC. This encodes CASSSTGEAYNEQFF.

The DNA for the CDR3 is TGTGCCTGGAGTGGACAGGGGAATTCACCCCTCCACTTT. The encoded protein is CAWSGQGNSPLHF. The rearrangement uses TRBV30 and TRBJ1-6, with 8 nucleotides matching TRBD1. The V gene's germline CDR1 is GTSNPN and CDR2 SVGIG (reference sequence). The V and J ends lost 1 base and 7 bases, in that order; junction bases with no gene match: 0. The CDR3 has 13 residues.

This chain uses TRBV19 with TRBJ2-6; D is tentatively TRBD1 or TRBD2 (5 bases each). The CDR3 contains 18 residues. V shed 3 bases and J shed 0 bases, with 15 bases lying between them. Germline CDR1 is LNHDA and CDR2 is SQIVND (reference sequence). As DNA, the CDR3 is TGTGCCAGTAGTATCTCAGGGAGAGGAAGCTCTGGGGCCAACGTCCTGACTTTC. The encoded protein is CASSISGRGSSGANVLTF.

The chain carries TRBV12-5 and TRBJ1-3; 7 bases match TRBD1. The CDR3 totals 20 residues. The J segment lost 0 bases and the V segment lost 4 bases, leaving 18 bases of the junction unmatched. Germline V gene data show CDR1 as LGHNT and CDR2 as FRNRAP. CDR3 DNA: TGTGCTAGTGGTTCCAAAAAATCGTTGCCGGGACAGATCTCTGGAAACACCATATATTTT. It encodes CASGSKKSLPGQISGNTIYF.

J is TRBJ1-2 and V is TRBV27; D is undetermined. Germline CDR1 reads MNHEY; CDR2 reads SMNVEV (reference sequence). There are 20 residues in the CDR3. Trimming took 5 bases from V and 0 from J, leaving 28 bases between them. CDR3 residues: CASSQTVQRRASGANYGYTF. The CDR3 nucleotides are TGTGCCAGCAGTCAAACTGTACAGCGAAGAGCCAGTGGGGCTAACTATGGCTACACCTTC.

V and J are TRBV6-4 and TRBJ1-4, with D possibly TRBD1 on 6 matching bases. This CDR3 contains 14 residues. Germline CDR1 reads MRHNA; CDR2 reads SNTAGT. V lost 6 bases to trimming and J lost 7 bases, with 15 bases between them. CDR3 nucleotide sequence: TGTGCCAGCAGCCCAAAAGGGGGTTGTGAAAAACTGTTTTTT. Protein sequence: CASSPKGGCEKLFF.

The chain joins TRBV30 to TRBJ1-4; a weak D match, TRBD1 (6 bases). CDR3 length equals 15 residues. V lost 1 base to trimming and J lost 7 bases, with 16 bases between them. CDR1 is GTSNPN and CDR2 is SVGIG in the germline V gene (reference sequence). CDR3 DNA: TGTGCCTGGAGTGGGGGGACCAGGGGAGGTGAAAAACTGTTTTTT. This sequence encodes CAWSGGTRGGEKLFF.

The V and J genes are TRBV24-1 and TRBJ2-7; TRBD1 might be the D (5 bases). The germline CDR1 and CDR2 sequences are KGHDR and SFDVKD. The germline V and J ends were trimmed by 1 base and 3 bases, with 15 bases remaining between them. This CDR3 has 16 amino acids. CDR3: CATSDLSGQGVYEQYF. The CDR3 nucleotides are TGTGCCACCAGTGATTTAAGTGGTCAGGGCGTCTACGAGCAGTACTTC.

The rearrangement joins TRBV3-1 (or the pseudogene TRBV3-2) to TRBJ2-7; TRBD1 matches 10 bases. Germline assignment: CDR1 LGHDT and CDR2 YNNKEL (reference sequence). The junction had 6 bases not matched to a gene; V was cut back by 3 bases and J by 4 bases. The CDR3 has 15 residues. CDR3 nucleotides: TGTGCCAGCAGCCAGGCCGGGACAGGGGCGTACGAGCAGTACTTC. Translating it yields CASSQAGTGAYEQYF.

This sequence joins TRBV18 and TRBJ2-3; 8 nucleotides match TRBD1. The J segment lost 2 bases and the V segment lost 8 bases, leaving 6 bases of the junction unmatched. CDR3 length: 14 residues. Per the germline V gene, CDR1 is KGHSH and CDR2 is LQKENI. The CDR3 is CASEGTGNTDTQYF. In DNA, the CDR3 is TGTGCCAGCGAGGGGACAGGAAACACAGATACGCAGTATTTT.

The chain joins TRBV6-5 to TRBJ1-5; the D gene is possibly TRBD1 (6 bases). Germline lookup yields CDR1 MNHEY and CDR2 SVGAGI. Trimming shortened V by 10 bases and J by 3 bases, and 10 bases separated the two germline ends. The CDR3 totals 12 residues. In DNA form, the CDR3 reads TGTGCCATTCGGGACAACAATCAGCCCCAGCATTTT. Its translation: CAIRDNNQPQHF.

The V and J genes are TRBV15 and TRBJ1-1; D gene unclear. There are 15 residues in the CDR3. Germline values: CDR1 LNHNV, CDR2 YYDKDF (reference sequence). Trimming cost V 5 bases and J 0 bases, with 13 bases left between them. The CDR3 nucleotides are TGTGCCACCAGCGGGATCTCGAGAGTGAACACTGAAGCTTTCTTT. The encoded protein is CATSGISRVNTEAFF.